Listed here are 14 T cell receptor beta chains from one sample, sequenced in a study of blood T cell repertoires in COVID-19. Using immunoSEQ multiplex PCR, the repertoire was profiled, and TCRdb retains in-frame clones only, with some absent. The sample comprises more than 110,000 clones, 75% to 85% of which are singletons, and around 3.2% rests with the top ten. The specimen sequenced was peripheral blood. These TCRs come from a man aged 50-60 years with acute or convalescent COVID-19.

J is TRBJ2-4 and V is TRBV7-8; 11 bases match TRBD1. The germline CDR1 and CDR2 sequences are SGHVS and FQNEAQ. V dropped 5 bases and J dropped 0; count of bases not matched to a gene: 12. The CDR3 totals 19 residues. CDR3 in DNA: TGTGCCAGCAGCACATCTGAGTCGGACAGGGGGCTAGCCAAAAACATTCAGTACTTC. It yields the protein CASSTSESDRGLAKNIQYF.

This chain joins TRBV9 and TRBJ1-1; D is ambiguous. V was trimmed by 3 bases and J by 5 bases, leaving 11 bases between them. Germline V CDR1 and CDR2: SGDLS, YYNGEE. The CDR3 sequence is 13 residues long. The CDR3 DNA reads as TGTGCCAGCAGCGCCCAATTCGGTACTGAAGCTTTCTTT. Protein: CASSAQFGTEAFF.

The genes are TRBV19 and TRBJ2-7; D perhaps matches TRBD1 (5 bases). V shed 4 bases and J shed 2 bases, with 12 bases lying between them. The CDR3 runs to 14 residues. Germline assignment: CDR1 LNHDA and CDR2 SQIVND (reference sequence). In nucleotides, the CDR3 is TGTGCCAGTAGTACCCCCGGACACACCTACGAGCAGTACTTC. This codes for CASSTPGHTYEQYF.

The chain combines TRBV12-3 or TRBV12-4 with TRBJ2-1; 8 positions agree with TRBD1. V gave up 6 bases and J gave up 8 bases; unmatched junction bases: 6. The CDR3 length is 13 residues. CDR3 loop: CASRGTGADEQFF. In DNA, the CDR3 is TGTGCCAGCAGGGGGACAGGTGCCGATGAGCAGTTCTTC.

The chain couples TRBV10-3 to TRBJ1-1, with 7 bases lining up with TRBD1. V trimming: 8 bases; J trimming: 1 base; junction bases outside the gene matches: 4. CDR1 is ENHRY, CDR2 SYGVKD, per germline. This CDR3 is built from 13 residues. This CDR3 reads CAIRDRANTEAFF. CDR3 coding DNA: TGTGCCATCCGAGACAGGGCGAACACTGAAGCTTTCTTT.

This clone was seen only a few times. The rearrangement uses TRBV5-1 and TRBJ1-5, with D perhaps matching TRBD1 (5 bases). Trimming left V 3 bases short and J 0 bases short, with 10 bases between. Germline V gives CDR1 SGHRS, CDR2 YFSETQ. There are 15 residues in the CDR3. CDR3 amino acids: CASSWRQYSNQPQHF. CDR3 nucleotide sequence: TGCGCCAGCAGCTGGAGACAGTATAGCAATCAGCCCCAGCATTTT.

The chain uses TRBV11-2 and TRBJ1-5; D possibly corresponds to TRBD1 (5 bases). The V gene lost 1 base and the J gene lost 3 bases, with 13 bases spanning the gap. The V gene's germline CDR1 is SGHAT and CDR2 FQNNGV. This CDR3 is 16 amino acids long. The CDR3 reads CASSLGGAGINQPQHF. CDR3 coding DNA: TGTGCCAGCAGCTTAGGTGGGGCAGGAATCAATCAGCCCCAGCATTTT.

The V and J genes are TRBV5-1 and TRBJ2-5, with 9 nucleotides matching TRBD2. Germline V CDR1 and CDR2: SGHRS, YFSETQ. The ends lost 0 bases at V and 2 bases at J; junction bases unmatched: 5. The CDR3 is 16 residues long. The CDR3 DNA reads TGCGCCAGCAGCTTGGAGCTAGCGGGGAAACAAGAGACCCAGTACTTC. Translating it yields CASSLELAGKQETQYF.

The chain couples TRBV5-4 to TRBJ2-7; TRBD1 agrees at 9 bases. With V trimmed by 5 bases and J by 5 bases, 5 bases remained unmatched. The CDR3 is 13 residues long. The germline gives CDR1 SGHNT, CDR2 YYREEE (reference sequence). In nucleotides, the CDR3 is TGTGCCAGCAGACTACAGGGGGCCGACGAGCAGTACTTC. Its protein product is CASRLQGADEQYF.

CDR3 loop: CASSLGGPGRANEQFF. The CDR3 region has the DNA TGTGCCAGCAGCTTGGGGGGGCCAGGTAGGGCAAATGAGCAGTTCTTC. The rearrangement links TRBV5-4 to TRBJ2-1, with TRBD1 as a possible D gene (6 bases). CDR1 SGHNT and CDR2 YYREEE come from the germline V gene (reference sequence). CDR3 length: 16 residues. V gave up 0 bases and J gave up 7 bases, with 17 bases separating them.

This clone appeared once. The rearrangement joins TRBV12-3 or TRBV12-4 to TRBJ1-1, with D unclear. The CDR3 runs to 12 residues. The V end lost 7 bases, the J end lost 7 bases, and 13 bases lay between the germline ends. The chain's CDR3 is CASIRTGLEAFF. In DNA form, the CDR3 reads TGTGCCAGCATTCGGACCGGACTTGAAGCTTTCTTT.

The V call is TRBV5-1, the J call TRBJ1-1, with 7 positions matching TRBD1. Germline CDR1 reads SGHRS; CDR2 reads YFSETQ. The CDR3 is 18 residues long. The ends lost 4 bases at V and 2 bases at J; junction bases unmatched: 17. In DNA, the CDR3 is TGCGCCAGCAGCCGAGGGACAGAACAAAGACAGGTCAACACTGAAGCTTTCTTT. Translating gives CASSRGTEQRQVNTEAFF. Using reference TRBV5-1 and TRBJ1-1 for the parts outside the CDR3, the full variable domain is KAGVTQTPRYLIKTRGQQVTLSCSPISGHRSVSWYQQTPGQGLQFLFEYFSETQRNKGNFPGRFSGRQFSNSRSEMNVSTLELGDSALYLCASSRGTEQRQVNTEAFFGQGTRLTVV.

This clone appeared once. V usage is TRBV6-6 and J usage is TRBJ1-6, with TRBD1 as a possible D gene (6 bases). CDR3 length equals 13 residues. V was shortened by 6 bases and J by 7 bases, with 10 bases between the two germline ends. Germline lookup yields CDR1 MNHNY and CDR2 SVGAGI (reference sequence). The CDR3 DNA is TGTGCCAGCAGAGGACAGCAAAATTCACCCCTCCACTTT. It encodes CASRGQQNSPLHF.

This clone has a single count. This chain links TRBV16 with TRBJ2-2, with TRBD2 matching 8 bases. V lost 4 bases to trimming and J lost 1 base; unmatched junction nucleotides: 14. This CDR3 spans 19 amino acids. The germline CDR1 and CDR2 sequences are KGHSY and FQNENV. CDR3 sequence reads: CASSPETGGPLKNTGELFF. DNA for the CDR3: TGTGCCAGCAGCCCAGAGACGGGGGGGCCCTTAAAGAACACCGGGGAGCTGTTTTTT.